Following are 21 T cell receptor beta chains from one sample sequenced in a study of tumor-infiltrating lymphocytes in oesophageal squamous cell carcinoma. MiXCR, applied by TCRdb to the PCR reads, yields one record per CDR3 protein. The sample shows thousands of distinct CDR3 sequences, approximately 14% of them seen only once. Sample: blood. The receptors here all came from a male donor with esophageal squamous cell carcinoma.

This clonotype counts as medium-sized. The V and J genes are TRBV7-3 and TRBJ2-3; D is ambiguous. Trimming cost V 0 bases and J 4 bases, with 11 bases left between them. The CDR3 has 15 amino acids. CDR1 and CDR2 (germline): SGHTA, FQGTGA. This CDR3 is CASSLTRGISDTQYF. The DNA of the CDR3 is TGTGCCAGCAGCTTAACCCGTGGAATATCAGATACGCAGTATTTT.

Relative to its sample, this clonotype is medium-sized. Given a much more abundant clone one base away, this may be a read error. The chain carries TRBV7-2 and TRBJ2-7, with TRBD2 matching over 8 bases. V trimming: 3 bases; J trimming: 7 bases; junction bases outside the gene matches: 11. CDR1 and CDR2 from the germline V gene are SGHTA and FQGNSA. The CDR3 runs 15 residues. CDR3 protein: CASSFSGGSYNEQYF. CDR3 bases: TGTGCCAGCAGCTTTTCGGGGGGGTCCTACAATGAGCAGTACTTC. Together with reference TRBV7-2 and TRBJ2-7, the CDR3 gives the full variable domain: GAGVSQSPSNKVTEKGKDVELRCDPISGHTALYWYRQSLGQGLEFLIYFQGNSAPDKSGLPSDRFSAERTGGSVSTLTIQRTQQEDSAVYLCASSFSGGSYNEQYFGPGTRLTVT.

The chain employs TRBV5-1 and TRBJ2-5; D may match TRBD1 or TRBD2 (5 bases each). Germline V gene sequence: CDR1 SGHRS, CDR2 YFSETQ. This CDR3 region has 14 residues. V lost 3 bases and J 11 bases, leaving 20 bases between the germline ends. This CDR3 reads CASSSGTLGGEQYF. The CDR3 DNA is TGCGCCAGCAGCTCGGGGACGTTGGGTGGGGAGCAGTACTTC.

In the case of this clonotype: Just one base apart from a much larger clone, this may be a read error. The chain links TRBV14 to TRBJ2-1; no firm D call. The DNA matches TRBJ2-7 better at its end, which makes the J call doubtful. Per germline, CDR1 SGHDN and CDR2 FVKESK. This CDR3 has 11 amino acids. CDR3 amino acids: CTSSQGYEQYF. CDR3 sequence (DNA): TGTACCAGCAGCCAAGGCTACGAGCAGTACTTC.

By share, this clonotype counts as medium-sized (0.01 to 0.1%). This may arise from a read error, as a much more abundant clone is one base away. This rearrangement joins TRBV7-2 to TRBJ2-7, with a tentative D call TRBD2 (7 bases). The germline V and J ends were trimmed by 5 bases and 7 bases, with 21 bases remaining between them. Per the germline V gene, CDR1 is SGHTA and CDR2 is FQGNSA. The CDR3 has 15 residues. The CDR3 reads CASSLAGGHYNEQYF. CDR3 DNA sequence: TGTGCCAGCAGCCTGGCCGGGGGGCACTACAATGAGCAGTACTTC.

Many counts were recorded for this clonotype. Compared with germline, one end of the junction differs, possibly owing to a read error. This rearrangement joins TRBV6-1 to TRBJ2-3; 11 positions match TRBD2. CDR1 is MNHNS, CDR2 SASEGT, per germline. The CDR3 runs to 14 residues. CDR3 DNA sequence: TGTGCCAGCAGTCGTCCCCCGGGACTAGCGGAACCCCATTTT. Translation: CASSRPPGLAEPHF.

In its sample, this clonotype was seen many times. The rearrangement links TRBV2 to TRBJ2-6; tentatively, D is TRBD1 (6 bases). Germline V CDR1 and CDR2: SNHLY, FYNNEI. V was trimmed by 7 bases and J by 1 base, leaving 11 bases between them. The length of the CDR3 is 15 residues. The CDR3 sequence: CASTQQGSGANVLTF. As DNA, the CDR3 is TGTGCCAGCACCCAACAGGGATCTGGGGCCAACGTCCTGACTTTC.

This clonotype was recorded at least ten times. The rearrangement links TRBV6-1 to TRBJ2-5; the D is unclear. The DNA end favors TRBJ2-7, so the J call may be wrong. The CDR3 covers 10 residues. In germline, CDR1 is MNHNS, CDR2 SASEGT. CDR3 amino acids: CASGLYEQYF. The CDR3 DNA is TGTGCCAGCGGGTTGTACGAGCAGTACTTC.

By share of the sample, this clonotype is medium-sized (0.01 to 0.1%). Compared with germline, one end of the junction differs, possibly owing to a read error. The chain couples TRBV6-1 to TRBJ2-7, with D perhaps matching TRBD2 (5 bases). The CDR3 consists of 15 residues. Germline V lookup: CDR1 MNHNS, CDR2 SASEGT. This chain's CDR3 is CASSERGRGNSPLHF. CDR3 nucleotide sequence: TGTGCCAGCAGTGAACGGGGTCGTGGCAATTCACCCCTCCACTTC.

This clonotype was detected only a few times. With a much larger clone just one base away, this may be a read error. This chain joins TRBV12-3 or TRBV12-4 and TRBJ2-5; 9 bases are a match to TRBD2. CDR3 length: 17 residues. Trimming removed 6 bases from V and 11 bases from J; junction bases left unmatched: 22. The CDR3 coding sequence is TGTGCCAGCAGCACGACACGAAGCGGGGGGCCCCTTAATGAGCAGTACTTC. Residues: CASSTTRSGGPLNEQYF.

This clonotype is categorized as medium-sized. For the CDR3, the DNA is TGTGCCAGCAGTTTATACAAGGGCTACACAGATACGCAGTATTTT. This gives the protein CASSLYKGYTDTQYF. The rearrangement joins TRBV12-3 or TRBV12-4 to TRBJ2-3; D is ambiguous. The V end was cut by 2 bases, the J end by 2 bases, with 11 bases between. CDR3 length: 15 residues.

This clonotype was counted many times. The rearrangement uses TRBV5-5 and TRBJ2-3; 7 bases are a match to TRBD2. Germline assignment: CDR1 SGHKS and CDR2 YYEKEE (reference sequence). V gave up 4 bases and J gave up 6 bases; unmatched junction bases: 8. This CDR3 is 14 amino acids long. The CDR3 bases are TGTGCCAGCAGCCTAGACTACGGGAGGGATACGCAGTATTTT. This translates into CASSLDYGRDTQYF.

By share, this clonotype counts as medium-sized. CDR3 in amino acids: CASSRGPTRWTQYF. The CDR3 nucleotides are TGTGCCAGCAGCCGTGGACCGACCAGGTGGACCCAGTACTTC. The V and J genes are TRBV11-2 and TRBJ2-5; D unclear. CDR1 and CDR2 from the germline V gene are SGHAT and FQNNGV. This CDR3 spans 14 amino acids. V dropped 5 bases and J dropped 7 bases, with 17 bases sitting between them.

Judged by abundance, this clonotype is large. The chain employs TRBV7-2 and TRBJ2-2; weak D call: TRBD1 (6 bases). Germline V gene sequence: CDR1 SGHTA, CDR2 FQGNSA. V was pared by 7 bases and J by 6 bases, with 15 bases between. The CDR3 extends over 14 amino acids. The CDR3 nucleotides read TGTGCCAGCAACCCACAGGGTAATGCCGGGGAGCTGTTTTTT. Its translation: CASNPQGNAGELFF.

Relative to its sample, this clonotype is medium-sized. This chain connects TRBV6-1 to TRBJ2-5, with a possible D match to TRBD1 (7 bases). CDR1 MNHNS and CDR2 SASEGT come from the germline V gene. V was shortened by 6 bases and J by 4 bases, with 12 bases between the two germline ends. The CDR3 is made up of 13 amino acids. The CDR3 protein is CASRRQGGETQYF. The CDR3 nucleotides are TGTGCCAGCAGGAGACAGGGAGGAGAGACCCAGTACTTC.

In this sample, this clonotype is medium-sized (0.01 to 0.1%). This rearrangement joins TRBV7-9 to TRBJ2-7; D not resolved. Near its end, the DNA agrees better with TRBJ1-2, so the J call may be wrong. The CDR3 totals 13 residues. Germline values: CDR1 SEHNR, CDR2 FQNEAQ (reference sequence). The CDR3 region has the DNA TGTGCCAGCAGCTTGGCGGGAGCGGGTGGCTACACCTTC. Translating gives CASSLAGAGGYTF.

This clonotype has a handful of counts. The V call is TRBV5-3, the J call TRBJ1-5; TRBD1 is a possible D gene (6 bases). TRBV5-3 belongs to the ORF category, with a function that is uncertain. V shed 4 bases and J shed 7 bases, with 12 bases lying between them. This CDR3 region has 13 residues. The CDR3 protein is CARSGQLHQPQHF. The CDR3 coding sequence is TGTGCCAGAAGCGGACAGCTACACCAGCCCCAGCATTTT.

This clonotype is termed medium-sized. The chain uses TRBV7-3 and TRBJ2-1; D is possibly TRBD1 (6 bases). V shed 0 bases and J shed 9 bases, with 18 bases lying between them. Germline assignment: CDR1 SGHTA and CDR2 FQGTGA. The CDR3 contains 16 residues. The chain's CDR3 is CASSLTGAFDDAEQFF. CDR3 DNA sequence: TGTGCCAGCAGCTTAACGGGGGCCTTTGACGACGCTGAGCAGTTCTTC.

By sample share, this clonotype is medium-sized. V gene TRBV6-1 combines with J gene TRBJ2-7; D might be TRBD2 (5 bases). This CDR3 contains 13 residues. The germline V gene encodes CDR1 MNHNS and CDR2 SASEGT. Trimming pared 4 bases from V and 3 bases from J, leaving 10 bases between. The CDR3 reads CASSAGEIYEQYF. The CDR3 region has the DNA TGTGCCAGCAGTGCCGGGGAGATCTACGAGCAGTACTTC.

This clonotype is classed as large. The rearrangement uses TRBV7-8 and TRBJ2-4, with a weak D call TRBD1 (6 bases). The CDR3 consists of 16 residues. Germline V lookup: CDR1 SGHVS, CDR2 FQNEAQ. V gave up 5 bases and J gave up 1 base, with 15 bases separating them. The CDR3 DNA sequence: TGTGCCAGCAGCCAAGTCAGGGGTGGGGCCAAAAACATTCAGTACTTC. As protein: CASSQVRGGAKNIQYF.

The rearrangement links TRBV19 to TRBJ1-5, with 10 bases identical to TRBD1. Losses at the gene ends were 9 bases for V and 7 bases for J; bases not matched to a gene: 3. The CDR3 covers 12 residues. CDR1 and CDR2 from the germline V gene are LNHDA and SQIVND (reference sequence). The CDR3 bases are TGTGCCAGCGGACAGGGGGGCCAGCCCCAGCATTTT. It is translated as CASGQGGQPQHF.